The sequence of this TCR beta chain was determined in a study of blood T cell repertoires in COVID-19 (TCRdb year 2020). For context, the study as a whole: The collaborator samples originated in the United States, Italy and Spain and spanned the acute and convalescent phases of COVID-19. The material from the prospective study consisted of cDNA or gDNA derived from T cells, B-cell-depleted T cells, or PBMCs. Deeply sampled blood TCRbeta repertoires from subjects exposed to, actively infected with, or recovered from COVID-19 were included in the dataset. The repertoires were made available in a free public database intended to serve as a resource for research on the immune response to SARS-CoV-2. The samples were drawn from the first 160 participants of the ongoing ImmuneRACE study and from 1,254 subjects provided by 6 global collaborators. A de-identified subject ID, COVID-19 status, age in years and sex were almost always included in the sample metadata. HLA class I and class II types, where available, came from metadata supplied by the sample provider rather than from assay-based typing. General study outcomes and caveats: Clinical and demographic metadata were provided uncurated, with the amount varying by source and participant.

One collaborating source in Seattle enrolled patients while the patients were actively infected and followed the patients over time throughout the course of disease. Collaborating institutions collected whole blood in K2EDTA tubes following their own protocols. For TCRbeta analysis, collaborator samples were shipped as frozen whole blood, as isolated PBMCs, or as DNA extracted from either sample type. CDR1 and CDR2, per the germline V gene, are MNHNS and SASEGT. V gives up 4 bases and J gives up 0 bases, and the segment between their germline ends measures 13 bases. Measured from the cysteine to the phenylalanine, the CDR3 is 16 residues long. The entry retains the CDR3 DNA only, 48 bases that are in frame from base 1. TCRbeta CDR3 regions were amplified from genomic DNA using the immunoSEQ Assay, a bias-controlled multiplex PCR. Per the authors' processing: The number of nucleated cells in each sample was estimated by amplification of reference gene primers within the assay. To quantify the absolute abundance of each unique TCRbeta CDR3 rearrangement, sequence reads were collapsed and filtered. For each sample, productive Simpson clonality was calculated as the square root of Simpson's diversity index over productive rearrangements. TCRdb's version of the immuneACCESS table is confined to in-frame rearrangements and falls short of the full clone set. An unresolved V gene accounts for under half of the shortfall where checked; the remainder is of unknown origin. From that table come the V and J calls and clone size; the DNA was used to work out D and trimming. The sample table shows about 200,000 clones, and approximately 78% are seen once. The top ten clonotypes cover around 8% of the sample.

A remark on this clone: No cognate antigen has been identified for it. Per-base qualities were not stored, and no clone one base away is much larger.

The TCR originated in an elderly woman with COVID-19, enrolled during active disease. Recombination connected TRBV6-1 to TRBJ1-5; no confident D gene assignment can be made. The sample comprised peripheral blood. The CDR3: CASSGGISASNQPQHF. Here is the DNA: TGTGCCAGCAGTGGGGGAATTAGCGCTAGCAATCAGCCCCAGCATTTT.